The sample holds many counts of the clone carrying this TCR beta chain. The antigen remains undetermined. The germline V gene encodes CDR1 SGDLS and CDR2 YYNGEE. Unmatched junction bases numbered 11, after V lost 3 bases and J lost 3 bases. CDR3 length equals 16 residues. TCRdb called the 5' RACE reads again in MiXCR, with one record for every CDR3 protein. The sample has over 700,000 distinct CDR3 sequences; 15% to 20% are singletons. This entry comes from a study of CD8 T cells in ankylosing spondylitis. Findings and caveats of the study: Both synovial fluid and blood in reactive arthritis had previously been reported to carry some motif variants. Within peripheral blood, clones linked to disease were CD8+ and relatively rare. Blood from ankylosing spondylitis patients appeared to carry a characteristic roughly 8-variant TCR beta motif. Disease-associated clones were reportedly significantly overrepresented in matched ankylosing spondylitis synovial fluid.

Sequencing input: blood, either unsorted or a sorted T cell fraction (not recorded which). V and J are TRBV9 and TRBJ1-1; 7 nucleotides line up with TRBD1. The receptor comes from a male donor with ankylosing spondylitis. This CDR3 reads CASSAEAGTVYTEAFF. CDR3 bases: TGTGCCAGCAGCGCAGAAGCTGGGACAGTGTACACTGAAGCTTTCTTT.